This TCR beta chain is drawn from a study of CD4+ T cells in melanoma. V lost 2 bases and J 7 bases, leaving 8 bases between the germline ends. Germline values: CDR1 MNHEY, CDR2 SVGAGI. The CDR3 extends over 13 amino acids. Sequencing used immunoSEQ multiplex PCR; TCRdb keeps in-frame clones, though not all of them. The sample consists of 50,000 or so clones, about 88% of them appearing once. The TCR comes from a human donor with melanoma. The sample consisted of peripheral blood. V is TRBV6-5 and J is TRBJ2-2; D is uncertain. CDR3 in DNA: TGTGCCAGCAGTTACAGGGCTGGCGGGGAGCTGTTTTTT. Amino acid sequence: CASSYRAGGELFF.